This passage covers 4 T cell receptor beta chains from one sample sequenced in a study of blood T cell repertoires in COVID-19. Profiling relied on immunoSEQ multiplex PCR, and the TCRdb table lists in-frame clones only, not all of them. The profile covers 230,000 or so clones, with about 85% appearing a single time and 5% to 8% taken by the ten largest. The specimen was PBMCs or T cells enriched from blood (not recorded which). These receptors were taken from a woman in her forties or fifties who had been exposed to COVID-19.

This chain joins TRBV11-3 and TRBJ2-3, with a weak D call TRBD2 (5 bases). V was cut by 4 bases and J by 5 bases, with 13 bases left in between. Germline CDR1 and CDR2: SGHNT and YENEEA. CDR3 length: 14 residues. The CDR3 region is CASSSRVSGDTQYF. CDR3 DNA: TGTGCCAGCAGCTCGAGGGTTTCCGGAGATACGCAGTATTTT.

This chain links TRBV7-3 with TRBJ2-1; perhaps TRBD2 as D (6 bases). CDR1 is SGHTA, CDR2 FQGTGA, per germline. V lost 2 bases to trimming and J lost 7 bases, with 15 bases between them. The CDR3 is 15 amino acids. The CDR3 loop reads CASSLGHRGRNEQFF. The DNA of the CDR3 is TGTGCCAGCAGCTTAGGCCATCGGGGGAGGAATGAGCAGTTCTTC.

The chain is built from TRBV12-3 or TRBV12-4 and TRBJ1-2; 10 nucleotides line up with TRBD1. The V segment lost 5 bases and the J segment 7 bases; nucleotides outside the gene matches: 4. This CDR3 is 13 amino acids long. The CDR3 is CASSRQGAFGYTF. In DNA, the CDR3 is TGTGCCAGCAGTCGACAGGGGGCTTTTGGCTACACCTTC.

The DNA of the CDR3 is TGTGCCAGCAGTTCAAAAATGGGCAGGTCCTACGAGCAGTACTTC. Translated: CASSSKMGRSYEQYF. J is TRBJ2-7 and V is TRBV6-5; no reliable D call. Germline V CDR1 and CDR2: MNHEY, SVGAGI. The CDR3 is 15 residues long. V lost 4 bases, J lost 1 base, and 14 bases lay in between.